This is a list of T cell receptor beta chains from one sample in a study of T cells in localized non-small cell lung cancer. TCRdb keeps only in-frame clones here, not all; method: immunoSEQ multiplex PCR. This sample carries about 52,000 clones, 70% to 90% of them seen once, and the ten largest clones take about 16%. The sequenced sample was PBMCs, obtained before any cancer treatment. The receptors stem from a female donor with stage II lung adenocarcinoma. The CDR3 runs from the conserved cysteine through the conserved F or W. The order of the fields is J gene, D gene, V gene, clone size, CDR3 DNA, CDR3 protein. A D gene is named only where the DNA matches it firmly. The size field is filled for only some rows; it gives once, few, many or a size class.

>TRBJ1-6|TRBD1|TRBV27|NA
TGTGCCAGCAGTTTTCAGGGGGATAATTCACCCCTCCACTTT
CASSFQGDNSPLHF
>TRBJ1-4|NA|TRBV11-2|NA
TGTGCCGGCAGCCCGGGGGGAGCAAAACTGTTTTTT
CAGSPGGAKLFF
>TRBJ1-2|TRBD1|TRBV27|few
TGTGCCAGCAGTTTAAGAGGGACAGGCACAACTAACTATGGCTACACCTTC
CASSLRGTGTTNYGYTF
>TRBJ1-2|TRBD1|TRBV19|NA
TGTGCCAGTATCATGACAGGGGGCAATGGCTACACCTTC
CASIMTGGNGYTF
>TRBJ1-5|NA|TRBV6-5|NA
TGTGCCAGCAAAGATTACAGGGATAGCAATCAGCCCCAGCATTTT
CASKDYRDSNQPQHF
>TRBJ2-5|NA|TRBV27|NA
TGTGCCAGCAGTTTATTTGGCAGTGTAGAGACCCAGTACTTC
CASSLFGSVETQYF
>TRBJ2-2|NA|TRBV12-5|NA
TGTGCTAGTGGGATGATTTTTAGCGCGAACACCGGGGAGCTGTTTTTT
CASGMIFSANTGELFF
>TRBJ2-3|TRBD1|TRBV5-1|NA
TGCGCCAGCAGCGTCACCGGGACAGGGGCAGATACGCAGTATTTT
CASSVTGTGADTQYF
>TRBJ1-2|TRBD1|TRBV10-2|NA
TGCGCCAGCAGTGAGTTACGGACAGGCGCGTTCTATGGCTACACCTTC
CASSELRTGAFYGYTF
>TRBJ2-5|TRBD2|TRBV10-3|NA
TGTGCCATCAGTGGAACGGGGGGACCGGAGGAGACCCAGTACTTC
CAISGTGGPEETQYF
>TRBJ1-2|NA|TRBV9|NA
TGTGCCAGCAGCGTAGATACAGGTACATATGGCTACACCTTC
CASSVDTGTYGYTF
>TRBJ1-1|NA|TRBV18|NA
TGTGCCAGCTCACCGGGGCAGGGTCAGGTCACTGAAGCTTTCTTT
CASSPGQGQVTEAFF
>TRBJ2-1|NA|TRBV30|NA
TGTGCCTGGAGCCGGACTATCTCCTACAATGAGCAGTTCTTC
CAWSRTISYNEQFF
>TRBJ2-5|NA|TRBV6-5|NA
TGTGCCAGCAGCAGGGGGGGGGAGACCCAGTACTTC
CASSRGGETQYF
>TRBJ1-1|NA|TRBV5-1|NA
TGCGCCAGCAGCTTGGCGGCATCCGACCTCGACACTGAAGCTTTCTTT
CASSLAASDLDTEAFF
>TRBJ1-2|TRBD1|TRBV5-1|few
TGCGCCAGCAGCTTGGCCAAGGACAGGGGCCATCTCTATGGCTACACCTTC
CASSLAKDRGHLYGYTF
>TRBJ1-1|NA|TRBV30|NA
TGTGCCTGGAGTCAGGGTGAGAGCACTGAAGCTTTCTTT
CAWSQGESTEAFF
>TRBJ2-1|NA|TRBV6-1|few
TGTGCCAGCAGTGAACGACAGGAACCGTACAATGAGCAGTTCTTC
CASSERQEPYNEQFF
>TRBJ2-1|TRBD2|TRBV19|NA
TGTGCCAGTAGTAACCAAGGGACTAGCAGTTGGGGTGAGCAGTTCTTC
CASSNQGTSSWGEQFF
>TRBJ2-3|NA|TRBV6-4|NA
TGTGCCAGCAGTGAGGACTGGCAAGGTACAGATACGCAGTATTTT
CASSEDWQGTDTQYF
>TRBJ2-1|NA|TRBV7-9|NA
TGTGCCAGCAGCTTGGACCTTTACAATGAGCAGTTCTTC
CASSLDLYNEQFF
>TRBJ2-1|NA|TRBV10-1|NA
TGCGCCAGCAGTGAGTATACGGGACCCTTAAAGGATGAGCAGTTCTTC
CASSEYTGPLKDEQFF
>TRBJ1-1|NA|TRBV5-4|NA
TGTGCCAGCAGCCGGGACATGAACACTGAAGCTTTCTTT
CASSRDMNTEAFF
>TRBJ1-1|NA|TRBV6-5|NA
TGTGCCAGCAGTTATGATTTTTGGACAGCAAACACTGAAGCTTTCTTT
CASSYDFWTANTEAFF
>TRBJ2-2|NA|TRBV7-2|NA
TGTGCCAGCAGTTGGGACGGGCACACCGGGGAGCTGTTTTTT
CASSWDGHTGELFF
>TRBJ2-7|TRBD2|TRBV28|NA
TGTGCCAGCAGTTTAGTCGTAGCGGGGGGGCTCGGCGAGCAGTACTTC
CASSLVVAGGLGEQYF
>TRBJ1-5|NA|TRBV6-5|NA
TGTGCCAGCCGGGGAAACAATCAGCCCCAGCATTTT
CASRGNNQPQHF
>TRBJ2-7|NA|TRBV20-1|NA
TGCAGTGCTAGAGTTGAAATTGAGCAGTACTTC
CSARVEIEQYF
>TRBJ1-1|TRBD1|TRBV18|NA
TGTGCCAGCTCACCACGGACAGGACTGGGTATCACTGAAGCTTTCTTT
CASSPRTGLGITEAFF
>TRBJ2-1|TRBD1|TRBV6-6|NA
TGTGCCAGCAGTTACCGGGACAGGGGGAATGAGCAGTTCTTC
CASSYRDRGNEQFF
>TRBJ2-7|NA|TRBV14|NA
TGTGCCAGCAGCCAAGGGGCTGCCCTGTACTTC
CASSQGAALYF
>TRBJ2-7|NA|TRBV10-1|NA
TGCGCCAGCAGTGACCACTCCTACGAGCAGTACTTC
CASSDHSYEQYF
>TRBJ2-7|TRBD1|TRBV6-6|once
TGTGCCAGCAGTTACGGTCGACAGGGGGCGAGTTACGAGCAGTACTTC
CASSYGRQGASYEQYF
>TRBJ2-2|NA|TRBV18|NA
TGTGCCAGCTCACCACAGGTTAAGAACACCGGGGAGCTGTTTTTT
CASSPQVKNTGELFF
>TRBJ1-2|NA|TRBV5-1|NA
TGCGCCAGCAGCTTGGACAACTACGGGACGGGGGGCTACACCTTC
CASSLDNYGTGGYTF
>TRBJ2-7|TRBD2|TRBV29-1|NA
TGCAGCGTTCAGGGACTAGCGGGTAGCTCCTACGAGCAGTACTTC
CSVQGLAGSSYEQYF
>TRBJ2-5|NA|TRBV11-2|NA
TGTGCCAGCAGCACACCCAGGATACCCCAAGAGACCCAGTACTTC
CASSTPRIPQETQYF
>TRBJ2-7|TRBD1|TRBV5-1|NA
TGCGCCAGCAGAGTACAGGGGGCTCCCTACGAGCAGTACTTC
CASRVQGAPYEQYF
>TRBJ2-7|NA|TRBV9|NA
TGTGCCAGCAGCGTAGGAATTACCGGCCGGCAGGGCGAGCAGTACTTC
CASSVGITGRQGEQYF
>TRBJ2-5|TRBD2|TRBV6-1|NA
TGTGCCAGTAGCGGGGGGGCCACGGAGACCCAGTACTTC
CASSGGATETQYF
>TRBJ2-2|NA|TRBV2|NA
TGTGCCAGCAGTGAAGTTCAGGGCAACACCGGGGAGCTGTTTTTT
CASSEVQGNTGELFF
>TRBJ1-5|NA|TRBV6-5|NA
TGTGCCAGCAGTTACTCGCCAGCCAGCAATCAGCCCCAGCATTTT
CASSYSPASNQPQHF
>TRBJ1-2|NA|TRBV6-5|NA
TGTGCCAGCAGTTTCTCCGGGATCCGCTATGGCTACACCTTC
CASSFSGIRYGYTF